This T cell receptor (beta chain) was identified during a study of blood T cell repertoires in COVID-19. CDR1 and CDR2 (germline): LNHNV, YYDKDF (reference sequence). This CDR3 comprises 12 residues. V lost 0 bases, J lost 7 bases, and 4 bases lay in between. This clone came up a few times. Sequencing used immunoSEQ multiplex PCR; TCRdb keeps in-frame clones, though not all of them. Of about 97,000 clones in the sample, around nine tenths were seen once. The sequence came from a man aged 50 or older with active or convalescent COVID-19. Sequenced material: peripheral blood. The rearrangement uses TRBV15 and TRBJ2-1; no reliable D call. The CDR3, as DNA: TGTGCCACCAGCAGAGATCGGAATGAGCAGTTCTTC. Its protein product is CATSRDRNEQFF.